This T cell receptor beta chain was identified during a study of blood T cell repertoires in COVID-19 (dated by TCRdb to the early 2020s). Some background on the complete study: Collaborator samples came from the United States, Italy and Spain and covered acute and convalescent phases of COVID-19. The prospective study material was composed of cDNA or gDNA derived from T cells, B-cell-depleted T cells, or PBMCs. Subjects who had been exposed to COVID-19, were actively infected with it, or had recovered from it provided the deeply sampled blood TCRbeta repertoires that made up the dataset. The repertoires were released in a freely available public database meant as a resource for research on the immune response to SARS-CoV-2. Samples were obtained from the ongoing ImmuneRACE study (first 160 participants) and from 1,200 or so subjects provided by 6 global collaborators. The sample metadata nearly always contained a de-identified subject ID, COVID-19 status, age in years and sex. HLA class I and class II types, where available, came from metadata supplied by the sample provider rather than from assay-based typing.

The germline V gene (reference sequence) yields LNHDA for CDR1 and SQIVND for CDR2. The CDR3 spans 16 residues, from the cysteine through the phenylalanine. Only the CDR3 DNA is retained, 48 bases long and in frame from the first base. V loses 7 bases of germline sequence and J loses 0 bases, and the interval between the two ends is 13 bases. TCRbeta CDR3 regions were amplified from genomic DNA using the immunoSEQ Assay, a bias-controlled multiplex PCR. Per the original workflow: The number of nucleated cells in each sample was estimated from the amplification of reference gene primers within the assay. Sequence reads were collapsed and filtered to measure the absolute abundance of every unique TCRbeta CDR3 rearrangement. For each sample, productive Simpson clonality was calculated by taking the square root of Simpson's diversity index across productive rearrangements. This is the immuneACCESS table as TCRdb keeps it, with only in-frame sequences that have V and J called. A part of the clones is gone; compared with another copy, unresolved V genes explain less than half, and the rest is unexplained. V, J and clone size are taken as reported in that table, and D and trimming were inferred from the DNA itself. This sample has roughly 200,000 clones in its table, and about 91% of those were observed once. Of the sample, about a tenth falls within the top ten clones.

Comment on this clone: The specificity of this receptor is unknown. Base qualities are not provided; no much larger clone lies one nucleotide away.

What the research found in general, with its limitations: The amount of clinical and demographic metadata varied by source and participant and was provided uncurated.

Enrolling through a virtual design, the prospective study's participants ranged in age from roughly 18 to 95 years and lived across 24 United States geographic areas. To assign participants to cohorts, the prospective study relied on clinical history that participants themselves reported in a screening survey and a study questionnaire. Each participant in the prospective study had whole blood, serum and a nasopharyngeal or oropharyngeal swab collected by mobile phlebotomists. Prospective study participants could optionally give additional blood draws and questionnaires over an approximately two-month period. Blood samples from the prospective study were shipped frozen or at room temperature prior to DNA extraction.

What was sequenced was PBMCs or T cells enriched from blood (not recorded which). This receptor chain uses TRBV19 and TRBJ2-6; the best D guess is TRBD2, with 7 bases matching. The source of this sequence is a man aged 18 to 30 with acute COVID-19. The bases are TGTGCCAGTATTGTGGGGGGGGCCTCTGGGGCCAACGTCCTGACTTTC. The translation is CASIVGGASGANVLTF.